The clone carrying this T cell receptor beta chain was counted ten times or more. The sample originates from a study of blood T cell repertoires in COVID-19. At the level of the study: Some COVID-19 samples were acute and others convalescent; all came from the United States, Italy and Spain. Sources were T cells, B-cell-depleted T cells, or PBMCs; the material itself was cDNA or gDNA.

The V and J ends lost 4 bases and 0 bases respectively, with 11 bases between them. The CDR3 is made up of 15 amino acids. The germline gives CDR1 SGHNT, CDR2 YYREEE (reference sequence). In the study's own analysis: Nucleated cell counts were estimated from reference gene primer amplification. TCRdb keeps only in-frame clones here, not all; method: immunoSEQ multiplex PCR. The V and J calls and the clone size are those of that table, but D and trimming were determined from the DNA. The repertoire consists of roughly 55,000 clones, with over 75% occurring once and the leading ten covering 6.5% to 8%.

This clonotype was sampled from a man between 50 and 59 years old with active COVID-19. Sequences were obtained from peripheral blood. The gene calls are TRBV5-4 and TRBJ1-3; TRBD1 might be the D (6 bases). In DNA, the CDR3 is TGTGCCAGCAGCGCGCGGACAGCCTCTGGAAACACCATATATTTT. Encoded protein: CASSARTASGNTIYF. Full variable domain (rest looked up from reference TRBV5-4 and TRBJ1-3): ETGVTQSPTHLIKTRGQQVTLRCSSQSGHNTVSWYQQALGQGPQFIFQYYREEENGRGNFPPRFSGLQFPNYSSELNVNALELDDSALYLCASSARTASGNTIYFGEGSWLTVV.